The clone carrying this T cell receptor (beta chain) occurred many times. The antigen remains undetermined. Generation of TCR cDNA used 5'RACE template switching (which added a universal primer site and UMIs). MiXCR was run by TCRdb on the 5' RACE reads, yielding one entry per CDR3 protein. Among about 240,000 distinct CDR3 sequences listed, over 3% were seen once. V dropped 1 base and J dropped 3 bases, with 9 bases sitting between them. CDR3 length: 14 residues. Germline V gene sequence: CDR1 SEHNR, CDR2 FQNEAQ (reference sequence). This sample was included in a study of T cells after yellow fever vaccination. Findings of the study overall: Once the booster was given, most primary-vaccination clones reappeared, at approximately 97% for CD4 and 88% for CD8. It was the secondary response that reached its peak faster, day 5 versus 15, but it was weaker. Abundant clonotypes from the bulk population could have been carried over as contaminants into FACS-sorted repertoires.

The sequencing used PBMCs, collected 15 days after the yellow fever booster vaccination. The chain has TRBV7-9 and TRBJ1-2; D unclear. The receptor comes from a man between 18 and 35 years old who received the YFV17D yellow fever vaccine. CDR3 coding DNA: TGTGCCAGCAGCTTAGTCACGGCAGACTATGGCTACACCTTC. Encoded protein: CASSLVTADYGYTF.